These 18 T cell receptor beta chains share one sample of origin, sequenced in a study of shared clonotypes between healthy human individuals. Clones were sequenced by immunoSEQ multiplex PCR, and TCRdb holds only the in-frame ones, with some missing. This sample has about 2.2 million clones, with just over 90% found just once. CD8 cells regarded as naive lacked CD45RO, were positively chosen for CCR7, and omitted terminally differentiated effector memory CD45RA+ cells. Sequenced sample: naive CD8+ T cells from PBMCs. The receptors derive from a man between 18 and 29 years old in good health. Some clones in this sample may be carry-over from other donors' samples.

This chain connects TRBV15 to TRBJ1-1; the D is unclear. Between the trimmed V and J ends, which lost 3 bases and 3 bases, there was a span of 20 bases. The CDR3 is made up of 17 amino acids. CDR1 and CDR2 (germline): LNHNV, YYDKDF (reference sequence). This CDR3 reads CATSSQTLDRLDTEAFF. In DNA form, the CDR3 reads TGTGCCACCAGCAGTCAAACGTTGGATCGGCTGGACACTGAAGCTTTCTTT.

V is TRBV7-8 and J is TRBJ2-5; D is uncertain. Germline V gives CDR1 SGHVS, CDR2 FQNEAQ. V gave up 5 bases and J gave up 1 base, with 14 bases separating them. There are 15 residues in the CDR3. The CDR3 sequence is CASSLNPVVQETQYF. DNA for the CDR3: TGTGCCAGCAGCCTGAATCCCGTGGTCCAAGAGACCCAGTACTTC.

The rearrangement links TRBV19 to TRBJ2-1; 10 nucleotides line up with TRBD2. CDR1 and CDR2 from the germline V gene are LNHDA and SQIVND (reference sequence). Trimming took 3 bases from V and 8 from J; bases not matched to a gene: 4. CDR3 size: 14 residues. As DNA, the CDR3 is TGTGCCAGTAGTATTCCCCTAGCGGGAGATGAGCAGTTCTTC. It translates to CASSIPLAGDEQFF.

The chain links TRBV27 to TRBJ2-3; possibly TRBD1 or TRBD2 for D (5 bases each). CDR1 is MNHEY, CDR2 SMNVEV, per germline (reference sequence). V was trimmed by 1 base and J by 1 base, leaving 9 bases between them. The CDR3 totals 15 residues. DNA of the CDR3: TGTGCCAGCAGTTTATTGGGGGTCGGCACAGATACGCAGTATTTT. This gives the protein CASSLLGVGTDTQYF.

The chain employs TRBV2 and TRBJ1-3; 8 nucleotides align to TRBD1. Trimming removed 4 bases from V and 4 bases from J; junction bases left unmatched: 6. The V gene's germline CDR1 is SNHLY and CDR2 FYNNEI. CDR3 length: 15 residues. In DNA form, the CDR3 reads TGTGCCAGCAGTGTGCACAGGGGGAAAGGAAACACCATATATTTT. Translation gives CASSVHRGKGNTIYF.

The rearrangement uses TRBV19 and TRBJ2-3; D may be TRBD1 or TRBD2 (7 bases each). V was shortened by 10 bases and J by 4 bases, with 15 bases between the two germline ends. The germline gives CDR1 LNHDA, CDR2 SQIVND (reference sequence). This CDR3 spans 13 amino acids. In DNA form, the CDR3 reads TGTGCCACCCACCAGGGGGGGTCAGATACGCAGTATTTT. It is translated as CATHQGGSDTQYF.

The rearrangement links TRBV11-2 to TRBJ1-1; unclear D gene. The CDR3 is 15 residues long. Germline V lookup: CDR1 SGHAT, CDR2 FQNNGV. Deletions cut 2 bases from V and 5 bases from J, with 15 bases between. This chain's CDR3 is CASSLNVRLGTEAFF. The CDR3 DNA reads TGTGCCAGCAGCTTAAATGTCCGGCTAGGGACTGAAGCTTTCTTT.

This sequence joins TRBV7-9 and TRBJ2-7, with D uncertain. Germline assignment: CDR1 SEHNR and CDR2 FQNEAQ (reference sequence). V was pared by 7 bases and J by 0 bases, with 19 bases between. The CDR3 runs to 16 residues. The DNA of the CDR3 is TGTGCCAGCACCCCCCGGTCTACAGTCGTCTCCTACGAGCAGTACTTC. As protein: CASTPRSTVVSYEQYF.

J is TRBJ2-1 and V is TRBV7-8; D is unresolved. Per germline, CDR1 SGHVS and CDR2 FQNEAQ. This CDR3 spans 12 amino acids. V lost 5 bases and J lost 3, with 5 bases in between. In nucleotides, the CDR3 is TGTGCCAGCAGCCAAAGCTACAATGAGCAGTTCTTC. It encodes CASSQSYNEQFF.

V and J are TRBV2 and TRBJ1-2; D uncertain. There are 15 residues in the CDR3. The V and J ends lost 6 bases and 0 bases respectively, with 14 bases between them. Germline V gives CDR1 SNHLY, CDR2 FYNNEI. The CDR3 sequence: CASRRTQLANYGYTF. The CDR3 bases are TGTGCCAGCAGGAGGACCCAGTTAGCTAACTATGGCTACACCTTC. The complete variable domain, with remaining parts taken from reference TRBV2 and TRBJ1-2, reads EPEVTQTPSHQVTQMGQEVILRCVPISNHLYFYWYRQILGQKVEFLVSFYNNEISEKSEIFDDQFSVERPDGSNFTLKIRSTKLEDSAMYFCASRRTQLANYGYTFGSGTRLTVV.

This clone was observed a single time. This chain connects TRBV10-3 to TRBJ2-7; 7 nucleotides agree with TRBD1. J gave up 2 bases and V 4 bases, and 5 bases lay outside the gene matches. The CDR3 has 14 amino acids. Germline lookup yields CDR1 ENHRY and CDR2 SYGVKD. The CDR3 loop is CAISGGDRAYEQYF. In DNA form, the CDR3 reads TGTGCCATCAGTGGGGGTGACAGGGCCTACGAGCAGTACTTC.

The CDR3 region has the DNA TGTGCCATCAGGCCGGACGGACAACAAGAGACCCAGTACTTC. It encodes CAIRPDGQQETQYF. The genes are TRBV10-3 and TRBJ2-5; D may be TRBD1 (5 bases). The CDR3 consists of 14 residues. CDR1 and CDR2 from the germline V gene are ENHRY and SYGVKD. Trimming left V 6 bases short and J 2 bases short, with 13 bases between.

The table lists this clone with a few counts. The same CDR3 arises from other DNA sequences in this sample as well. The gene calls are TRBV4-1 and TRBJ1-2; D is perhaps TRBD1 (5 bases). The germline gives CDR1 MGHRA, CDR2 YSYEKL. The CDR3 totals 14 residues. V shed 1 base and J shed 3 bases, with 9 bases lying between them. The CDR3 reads CASSQGRGHYGYTF. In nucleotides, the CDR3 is TGCGCCAGCAGCCAAGGGAGGGGACACTATGGCTACACCTTC.

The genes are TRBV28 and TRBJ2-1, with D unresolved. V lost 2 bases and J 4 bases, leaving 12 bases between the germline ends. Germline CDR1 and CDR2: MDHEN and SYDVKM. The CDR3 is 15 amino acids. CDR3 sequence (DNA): TGTGCCAGCAGTTTAGGCTCCCGAGCGTACAATGAGCAGTTCTTC. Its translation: CASSLGSRAYNEQFF. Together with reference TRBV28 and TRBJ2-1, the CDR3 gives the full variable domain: DVKVTQSSRYLVKRTGEKVFLECVQDMDHENMFWYRQDPGLGLRLIYFSYDVKMKEKGDIPEGYSVSREKKERFSLILESASTNQTSMYLCASSLGSRAYNEQFFGPGTRLTVL.

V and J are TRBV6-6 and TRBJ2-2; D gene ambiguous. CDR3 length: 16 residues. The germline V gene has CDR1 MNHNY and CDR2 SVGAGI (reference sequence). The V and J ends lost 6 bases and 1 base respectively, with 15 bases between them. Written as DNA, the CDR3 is TGTGCCAGCAGCTCAGACCAATTCCAGAACACCGGGGAGCTGTTTTTT. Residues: CASSSDQFQNTGELFF.

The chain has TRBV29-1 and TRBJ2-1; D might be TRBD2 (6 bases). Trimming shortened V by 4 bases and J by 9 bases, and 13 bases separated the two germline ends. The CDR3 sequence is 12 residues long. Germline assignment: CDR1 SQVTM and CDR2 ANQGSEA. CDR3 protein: CSVVPEGSEQFF. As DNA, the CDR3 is TGCAGCGTTGTTCCGGAGGGGAGTGAGCAGTTCTTC.

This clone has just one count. CDR3 DNA: TGTGCCAGCAGCTTAGAGGGTGTAAAACTGTTTTTT. Protein: CASSLEGVKLFF. The chain couples TRBV7-6 to TRBJ1-4; D remains unclear. In germline, CDR1 is SGHVS, CDR2 FNYEAQ. This CDR3 is 12 amino acids long. V gave up 1 base and J gave up 10 bases, with 7 bases separating them.

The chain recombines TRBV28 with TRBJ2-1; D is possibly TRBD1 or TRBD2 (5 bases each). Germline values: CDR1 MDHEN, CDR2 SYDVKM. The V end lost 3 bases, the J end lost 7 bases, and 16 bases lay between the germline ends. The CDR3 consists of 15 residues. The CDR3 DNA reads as TGTGCCAGCAGTTTTAGTGGGGGAGTGAAGAATGAGCAGTTCTTC. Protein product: CASSFSGGVKNEQFF. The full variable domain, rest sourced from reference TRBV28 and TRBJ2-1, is DVKVTQSSRYLVKRTGEKVFLECVQDMDHENMFWYRQDPGLGLRLIYFSYDVKMKEKGDIPEGYSVSREKKERFSLILESASTNQTSMYLCASSFSGGVKNEQFFGPGTRLTVL.